This entry lists 30 T cell receptor beta chains sequenced from one sample in a study of technical replicates of blood from four donors. The method was immunoSEQ multiplex PCR; TCRdb's version includes in-frame clones alone and lacks a portion of them. This sample yields approximately 79,000 clones, of which over 90% are seen a single time; approximately 0.25% belongs to the top ten. Sequencing was carried out using T cells isolated from PBMCs. The receptors derive from a human donor in good health.

The chain combines TRBV18 with TRBJ2-6; 7 positions agree with TRBD1. CDR1 is KGHSH, CDR2 LQKENI, per germline. This CDR3 has 17 residues. V shed 3 bases, J shed 0 bases, and the junction held 5 bases outside the gene matches. The CDR3 is CASSPWDSLSGANVLTF. Written as DNA, the CDR3 is TGTGCCAGCTCACCTTGGGACAGTCTCTCTGGGGCCAACGTCCTGACTTTC.

This clone was seen once. The chain recombines TRBV2 with TRBJ2-7; perhaps TRBD1 as D (6 bases). The germline CDR1 and CDR2 sequences are SNHLY and FYNNEI. CDR3 length: 15 residues. V lost 6 bases to trimming and J lost 3 bases, with 18 bases between them. The CDR3: CASRESRDKFYEQYF. The CDR3 bases are TGTGCCAGCAGGGAGAGCCGGGACAAATTCTACGAGCAGTACTTC.

The chain combines TRBV4-1 with TRBJ1-1, with 7 nucleotides matching TRBD1. CDR3 size: 15 residues. From germline, CDR1 is MGHRA and CDR2 YSYEKL. V shed 3 bases, J shed 4 bases, and the junction held 8 bases outside the gene matches. The CDR3 loop reads CASSQTGKGVTEAFF. CDR3 in DNA: TGCGCCAGCAGCCAGACAGGGAAGGGGGTCACTGAAGCTTTCTTT.

The V gene is TRBV9, the J gene TRBJ1-4; weak D call: TRBD1 (6 bases). The CDR3 totals 16 residues. CDR1 is SGDLS and CDR2 is YYNGEE in the germline V gene. Deletions cut 3 bases from V and 4 bases from J, with 16 bases between. CDR3 nucleotides: TGTGCCAGCAGCGAGGGTCCGGGACAAGATAATGAAAAACTGTTTTTT. Its translation is CASSEGPGQDNEKLFF.

This chain uses TRBV25-1 with TRBJ1-5, with D unresolved. V lost 0 bases, J lost 4 bases, and 7 bases lay in between. CDR1 is MGHDK and CDR2 is SYGVNS in the germline V gene. The CDR3 extends over 14 amino acids. This chain's CDR3 is CASSEYGRNQPQHF. CDR3 nucleotides: TGTGCCAGCAGTGAATATGGGAGGAATCAGCCCCAGCATTTT.

The chain employs TRBV4-1 and TRBJ2-5, with TRBD2 identical over 14 bases. Trimming took 1 base from V and 5 from J; bases not matched to a gene: 3. CDR3 length equals 16 residues. Germline V gives CDR1 MGHRA, CDR2 YSYEKL. The CDR3 sequence is CASSQGGLAGVETQYF. CDR3 coding DNA: TGCGCCAGCAGCCAAGGGGGACTAGCGGGGGTGGAGACCCAGTACTTC.

The CDR3, as DNA: TGCGCCAGCAGCCAACCGGTTGCGGGAGGTATGACCTACGAGCAGTACTTC. This gives the protein CASSQPVAGGMTYEQYF. The V call is TRBV4-1, the J call TRBJ2-7; TRBD2 aligns across 8 bases. This CDR3 contains 17 residues. The junction had 11 bases not matched to a gene; V was cut back by 2 bases and J by 2 bases. Germline loops: CDR1 MGHRA, CDR2 YSYEKL.

The chain carries TRBV7-9 and TRBJ1-6, with D perhaps TRBD1 (5 bases). The V end was cut by 4 bases, the J end by 0 bases, with 19 bases between. Germline-derived CDR1 and CDR2 are SEHNR and FQNEAQ (reference sequence). There are 19 residues in the CDR3. In DNA, the CDR3 is TGTGCCAGCAGCTGGACGCGGGACTTTCTGAGCTCCTATAATTCACCCCTCCACTTT. Translated, it gives CASSWTRDFLSSYNSPLHF.

This chain connects TRBV9 to TRBJ1-1; TRBD1 agrees at 8 bases. CDR3 length: 14 residues. The V and J ends lost 4 bases and 6 bases, in that order; junction bases with no gene match: 8. CDR1 is SGDLS and CDR2 is YYNGEE in the germline V gene. The CDR3 region is CASSRQGLRAEAFF. The CDR3 DNA is TGTGCCAGCAGCAGACAGGGGTTACGGGCTGAAGCTTTCTTT.

V gene TRBV11-3 combines with J gene TRBJ2-2; tentatively, D is TRBD1 (6 bases). This CDR3 is 15 amino acids long. The germline gives CDR1 SGHNT, CDR2 YENEEA. Trimming took off 5 bases at V and 1 base at J, with 11 bases between the two ends. The CDR3 sequence: CASSRLTGNTGELFF. Written as DNA, the CDR3 is TGTGCCAGCAGCCGACTGACAGGGAACACCGGGGAGCTGTTTTTT.

The CDR3 nucleotides read TGTGCCAGCCGGGCTAGCGGGAACACCGGGGAGCTGTTTTTT. Protein sequence: CASRASGNTGELFF. V and J are TRBV9 and TRBJ2-2; 7 bases align to TRBD2. In germline, CDR1 is SGDLS, CDR2 YYNGEE. Trimming removed 7 bases from V and 1 base from J; junction bases left unmatched: 4. This CDR3 comprises 14 residues. Complete variable domain (other parts from reference TRBV9 and TRBJ2-2): DSGVTQTPKHLITATGQRVTLRCSPRSGDLSVYWYQQSLDQGLQFLIQYYNGEERAKGNILERFSAQQFPDLHSELNLSSLELGDSALYFCASRASGNTGELFFGEGSRLTVL.

This chain joins TRBV7-9 and TRBJ2-1; TRBD2 might be the D (7 bases). The V end lost 4 bases, the J end lost 2 bases, and 15 bases lay between the germline ends. The germline V gene has CDR1 SEHNR and CDR2 FQNEAQ (reference sequence). The CDR3 loop spans 16 amino acids. The CDR3 region is CASSSLGGEAYNEQFF. In nucleotides, the CDR3 is TGTGCCAGCAGCTCCCTAGGGGGGGAAGCCTACAATGAGCAGTTCTTC.

This sequence joins TRBV4-1 and TRBJ2-7, with D maybe TRBD2 (7 bases). The V gene lost 1 base and the J gene lost 3 bases, with 13 bases spanning the gap. Germline CDR1 MGHRA, CDR2 YSYEKL. The CDR3 length is 15 residues. CDR3 region: CASSQVRGGYYEQYF. The DNA of the CDR3 is TGCGCCAGCAGCCAAGTAAGGGGGGGGTACTACGAGCAGTACTTC.

The V and J genes are TRBV11-2 and TRBJ2-5; no definite D call. V was pared by 1 base and J by 4 bases, with 4 bases between. CDR3 length equals 12 residues. Germline values: CDR1 SGHAT, CDR2 FQNNGV. The CDR3 coding sequence is TGTGCCAGCAGCTTAGTCCGAGAGACCCAGTACTTC. This translates into CASSLVRETQYF.

The sample holds one count of this clone. V usage is TRBV5-1 and J usage is TRBJ1-2; 9 bases map to TRBD1. Germline loops: CDR1 SGHRS, CDR2 YFSETQ. This CDR3 is 16 amino acids long. With 0 bases clipped from V and 4 bases from J, the junction kept 7 bases outside the gene matches. CDR3 DNA: TGCGCCAGCAGCTTGGGGGGACAGGGTCCCCTCTATGGCTACACCTTC. Protein: CASSLGGQGPLYGYTF.

This clone was counted only a few times. The chain is built from TRBV19 and TRBJ1-2; D not resolved. Germline CDR1 and CDR2: LNHDA and SQIVND (reference sequence). V lost 8 bases and J lost 2, with 15 bases in between. CDR3 length: 14 amino acids. CDR3 DNA sequence: TGTGCCAGTGTTGGAACTGGGAGGAACTATGGCTACACCTTC. It encodes CASVGTGRNYGYTF.

This chain connects TRBV10-3 to TRBJ2-7, with 7 nucleotides matching TRBD1. CDR1 ENHRY and CDR2 SYGVKD come from the germline V gene. The CDR3 runs 13 residues. The V gene end was trimmed by 5 bases and the J gene end by 3 bases; junction bases not matched to a gene: 4. The CDR3 spells CAISRDSFYEQYF. The CDR3 DNA reads TGTGCCATCAGTCGGGACAGCTTCTACGAGCAGTACTTC.

This chain connects TRBV18 to TRBJ2-7; maybe TRBD1 (6 bases). The CDR3 is made up of 15 amino acids. V lost 3 bases, J lost 7 bases, and 19 bases lay in between. Germline CDR1 KGHSH, CDR2 LQKENI. This chain's CDR3 is CASSPGQYGIFEQYF. DNA for the CDR3: TGTGCCAGCTCACCCGGACAGTACGGGATATTTGAGCAGTACTTC.

This rearrangement joins TRBV7-9 to TRBJ1-2; 7 bases are shared with TRBD1. The trim removed 5 bases at V and 2 bases at J, leaving 17 bases unmatched. From germline, CDR1 is SEHNR and CDR2 FQNEAQ (reference sequence). The CDR3 has 18 amino acids. CDR3 amino acids: CASSPSDVRGYENYGYTF. The DNA for the CDR3 is TGTGCCAGCAGCCCCTCCGATGTCAGGGGGTACGAAAACTATGGCTACACCTTC.

The gene calls are TRBV7-6 and TRBJ2-1, with TRBD1 identical over 12 bases. The germline V gene encodes CDR1 SGHVS and CDR2 FNYEAQ. This CDR3 region has 14 residues. Trimming at V came to 7 bases and at J to 7 bases, leaving 5 bases not matched to a gene. The CDR3 reads CASKRDRGPNEQFF. For the CDR3, the DNA is TGTGCCAGCAAACGGGACAGGGGGCCTAATGAGCAGTTCTTC.

The chain links TRBV7-9 to TRBJ2-7; a possible D gene is TRBD2 (5 bases). Germline V CDR1 and CDR2: SEHNR, FQNEAQ (reference sequence). Trimming removed 5 bases at V and 3 bases at J, with 17 bases between. The CDR3 contains 15 residues. The CDR3 loop is CASSPRLADDYEQYF. The CDR3 bases are TGTGCCAGCAGCCCGCGTCTAGCAGATGACTACGAGCAGTACTTC.

The chain employs TRBV19 and TRBJ2-7, with TRBD1 matching 8 bases. The ends lost 3 bases at V and 3 bases at J; junction bases unmatched: 7. Per germline, CDR1 LNHDA and CDR2 SQIVND (reference sequence). The CDR3 is 15 amino acids. Here the CDR3 DNA reads TGTGCCAGTAGTATTGACGGGACAGGACTCTACGAGCAGTACTTC. It yields the protein CASSIDGTGLYEQYF.

This sequence joins TRBV11-2 and TRBJ2-5; D gene ambiguous. The V end lost 1 base, the J end lost 5 bases, and 5 bases lay between the germline ends. CDR3 size: 12 residues. Germline V gene data show CDR1 as SGHAT and CDR2 as FQNNGV. The CDR3 DNA is TGTGCCAGCAGCTTAGGTCTGGAGACCCAGTACTTC. It encodes CASSLGLETQYF.

V and J are TRBV7-8 and TRBJ1-5; 8 nucleotides agree with TRBD1. The ends lost 4 bases at V and 7 bases at J; junction bases unmatched: 6. The CDR3 consists of 14 residues. CDR1 and CDR2 from the germline V gene are SGHVS and FQNEAQ. The CDR3 nucleotides read TGTGCCAGCAGCTGGGACAGGCTGCAACAGCCCCAGCATTTT. It yields the protein CASSWDRLQQPQHF.

V is TRBV18 and J is TRBJ2-5; D is ambiguous. Germline assignment: CDR1 KGHSH and CDR2 LQKENI. The V and J ends lost 2 bases and 5 bases respectively, with 12 bases between them. The length of the CDR3 is 14 residues. CDR3: CASSPGQARETQYF. Written as DNA, the CDR3 is TGTGCCAGCTCACCAGGTCAAGCACGGGAGACCCAGTACTTC. The full variable domain, in which reference TRBV18 and TRBJ2-5 provide the parts outside the CDR3, is NAGVMQNPRHLVRRRGQEARLRCSPMKGHSHVYWYRQLPEEGLKFMVYLQKENIIDESGMPKERFSAEFPKEGPSILRIQQVVRGDSAAYFCASSPGQARETQYFGPGTRLLVL.

The chain employs TRBV30 and TRBJ2-7; TRBD2 agrees at 8 bases. This CDR3 comprises 14 residues. Germline V gene lookup returns CDR1 GTSNPN and CDR2 SVGIG (reference sequence). Germline trimming cut 2 bases from V and 5 bases from J; bases unmatched to any gene: 8. The CDR3 bases are TGTGCCTGGAGTCCACTAGCGGATTTAGACGAGCAGTACTTC. This translates into CAWSPLADLDEQYF.

The chain recombines TRBV12-5 with TRBJ2-5, with a tentative D call TRBD1 (6 bases). V was shortened by 5 bases and J by 5 bases, with 18 bases between the two germline ends. Germline CDR1 and CDR2: LGHNT and FRNRAP. This CDR3 is built from 15 residues. CDR3 sequence: CASGPPSTGWETQYF. In nucleotides, the CDR3 is TGTGCTAGTGGTCCTCCCTCGACAGGATGGGAGACCCAGTACTTC.

This chain joins TRBV7-9 and TRBJ2-2, with a possible D match to TRBD1 (6 bases). V was shortened by 6 bases and J by 7 bases, with 12 bases between the two germline ends. Germline V CDR1 and CDR2: SEHNR, FQNEAQ (reference sequence). The CDR3 spans 13 residues. The CDR3 protein is CASRTGLVGELFF. Here the CDR3 DNA reads TGTGCCAGCAGAACAGGGCTGGTCGGGGAGCTGTTTTTT.

CDR3 amino acids: CASSFVNTGGAPQHF. As DNA, the CDR3 is TGTGCCAGCAGTTTCGTTAATACAGGGGGTGCGCCCCAGCATTTT. The chain has TRBV27 and TRBJ1-5, with 8 positions matching TRBD1. CDR3 length: 15 residues. Germline V gene lookup returns CDR1 MNHEY and CDR2 SMNVEV (reference sequence). Trimming cost V 3 bases and J 9 bases; bases outside gene matches: 10.

V gene TRBV11-3 combines with J gene TRBJ1-4, with 8 bases aligning to TRBD1. CDR1 and CDR2 from the germline V gene are SGHNT and YENEEA. Unmatched junction bases numbered 15, after V lost 6 bases and J lost 6 bases. The CDR3 is made up of 17 amino acids. Here the CDR3 reads CASSITGGTGLDEKLFF. Written as DNA, the CDR3 is TGTGCCAGCAGTATTACAGGGGGGACGGGTTTAGATGAAAAACTGTTTTTT. Combining the CDR3 with reference TRBV11-3 and TRBJ1-4 gives the whole variable domain EAGVVQSPRYKIIEKKQPVAFWCNPISGHNTLYWYLQNLGQGPELLIRYENEEAVDDSQLPKDRFSAERLKGVDSTLKIQPAELGDSAVYLCASSITGGTGLDEKLFFGSGTQLSVL.